This T cell receptor beta chain was identified in a study of shared clonotypes between healthy human individuals. About the research overall: Aged between 18 and 49, the donors were a couple of women and three men.

The CDR3 sequence is 10 residues long. Germline V CDR1 and CDR2: SEHNR, FQNEAQ (reference sequence). The test was conducted at deep level. For sorted subsets, about 200 ng DNA per replicate equaled about 31,000 T cell genomes. TCRdb's copy holds only in-frame clones and misses some; the assay was immunoSEQ multiplex PCR. Of about 1,800,000 clones in the sample, about 95% were seen once. Positive CCR7 selection of CD45RO-negative cells yielded the naive CD8 cells, and terminally differentiated effector memory CD45RA+ cells were excluded. All donors qualified as healthy HIV-negative adults and had experienced no recent acute infections or vaccinations. Notes on this clone: Compared with germline, one end of the junction differs, possibly owing to a read error.

This chain connects TRBV7-9 to TRBJ1-4, with D hard to call. This clonotype was obtained from a man between 18 and 35 years old in good health. Sequenced sample: naive CD8+ T cells sorted from blood. CDR3 in amino acids: CASANEKLFF. The CDR3 DNA reads TGTGCCAGCGCTAACGAAAAACTGTTTTTT.